The 6 T cell receptor beta chains below were found in one sample sequenced in a study of blood T cell repertoires in COVID-19. Generated by immunoSEQ multiplex PCR, the TCRdb table keeps only in-frame clones and is missing some. This sample has 150,000 or so clones, with roughly four fifths found just once. Sequencing input: peripheral blood. The receptor source for this set is a man older than 75 with acute or convalescent COVID-19.

This clone appeared once. V usage is TRBV11-2 and J usage is TRBJ2-7, with 9 bases lining up with TRBD1. CDR1 and CDR2 (germline): SGHAT, FQNNGV. V lost 5 bases, J lost 3 bases, and 5 bases stayed unmatched. The CDR3 is 14 amino acids. Written as DNA, the CDR3 is TGTGCCAGCAGCCAACAGGGGGCATTCTACGAGCAGTACTTC. It translates to CASSQQGAFYEQYF. Looking up the rest from reference TRBV11-2 and TRBJ2-7 gives the full variable domain: EAGVAQSPRYKIIEKRQSVAFWCNPISGHATLYWYQQILGQGPKLLIQFQNNGVVDDSQLPKDRFSAERLKGVDSTLKIQPAKLEDSAVYLCASSQQGAFYEQYFGPGTRLTVT.

The J gene is TRBJ1-5, the V gene TRBV11-3; D possibly corresponds to TRBD1 (6 bases). The CDR3 is made up of 16 amino acids. Germline V lookup: CDR1 SGHNT, CDR2 YENEEA. The V and J ends lost 3 bases and 5 bases respectively, with 17 bases between them. This chain's CDR3 is CASSFSSGRGHQPQHF. Written as DNA, the CDR3 is TGTGCCAGCAGCTTCTCAAGTGGCAGGGGTCATCAGCCCCAGCATTTT.

This chain connects TRBV29-1 to TRBJ1-1, with 11 bases aligning to TRBD1. The germline CDR1 and CDR2 sequences are SQVTM and ANQGSEA. V was pared by 7 bases and J by 1 base, with 8 bases of the junction left unmatched. The CDR3 is 15 amino acids. The CDR3 sequence is CSGEDRGLGNTEAFF. The DNA of the CDR3 is TGCAGCGGGGAGGACAGGGGGCTAGGGAACACTGAAGCTTTCTTT. The full variable domain, with the rest looked up from reference TRBV29-1 and TRBJ1-1, is SAVISQKPSRDICQRGTSLTIQCQVDSQVTMMFWYRQQPGQSLTLIATANQGSEATYESGFVIDKFPISRPNLTFSTLTVSNMSPEDSSIYLCSGEDRGLGNTEAFFGQGTRLTVV.

The V gene is TRBV10-3, the J gene TRBJ2-5; 8 bases match TRBD1. CDR3 length: 15 amino acids. CDR1 and CDR2 from the germline V gene are ENHRY and SYGVKD. V lost 3 bases to trimming and J lost 1 base; unmatched junction nucleotides: 4. CDR3 loop: CAISDVGQGQETQYF. The DNA for the CDR3 is TGTGCCATCAGTGATGTAGGACAGGGCCAAGAGACCCAGTACTTC.

The CDR3 DNA follows: TGTGCCACAGTAAGCACAGATACGCAGTATTTT. It specifies CATVSTDTQYF. The rearrangement joins TRBV28 to TRBJ2-3; D is undetermined. V was cut by 10 bases and J by 0 bases, with 5 bases left in between. There are 11 residues in the CDR3. Per the germline V gene, CDR1 is MDHEN and CDR2 is SYDVKM.

V is TRBV10-1 and J is TRBJ2-2, with unresolved D. Germline V gene data show CDR1 as WNHNN and CDR2 as SYGVQD (reference sequence). The CDR3 covers 12 residues. V gave up 7 bases and J gave up 4 bases, with 7 bases separating them. The CDR3: CASTAFTGELFF. CDR3 bases: TGCGCCAGCACCGCGTTCACCGGGGAGCTGTTTTTT.